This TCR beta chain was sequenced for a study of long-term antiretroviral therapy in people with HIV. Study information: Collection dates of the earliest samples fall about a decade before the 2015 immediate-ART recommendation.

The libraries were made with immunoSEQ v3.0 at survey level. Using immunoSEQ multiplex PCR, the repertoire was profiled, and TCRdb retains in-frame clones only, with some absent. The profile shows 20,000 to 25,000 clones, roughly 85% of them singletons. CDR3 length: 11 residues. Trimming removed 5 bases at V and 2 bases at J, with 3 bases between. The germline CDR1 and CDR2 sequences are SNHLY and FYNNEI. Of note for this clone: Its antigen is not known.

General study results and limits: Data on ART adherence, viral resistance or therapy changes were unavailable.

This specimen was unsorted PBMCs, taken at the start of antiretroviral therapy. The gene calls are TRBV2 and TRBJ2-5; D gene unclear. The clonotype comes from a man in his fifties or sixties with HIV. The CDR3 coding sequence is TGTGCCAGCAGTCTTCAAGAGACCCAGTACTTC. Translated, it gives CASSLQETQYF.